This T cell receptor (beta chain) was documented in a study of blood T cells in healthy people across ages. The wider study: Per two T cells, template switching captured roughly one barcoded beta molecule.

Germline CDR1 and CDR2: SQVTM and ANQGSEA. The CDR3 loop spans 12 amino acids. V lost 8 bases to trimming and J lost 3 bases, with 13 bases between them. The second PCR ran about 6 to 11 cycles with a sample-barcoded 5' primer and J-beta primers. In TCRdb, the 5' RACE reads were re-called with MiXCR into one record per CDR3 protein. The table includes 550,000 to 800,000 distinct CDR3 sequences, approximately 30% detected once. This clonotype was found many times. This receptor was obtained from a woman of 80 years or more in good health. The chain employs TRBV29-1 and TRBJ1-2; D is ambiguous. The sequencing input was blood. In nucleotides, the CDR3 is TGCAGCATGAAGGATAAGTACTATGGCTACACCTTC. Translating gives CSMKDKYYGYTF. Full variable domain (remainder filled in from reference TRBV29-1 and TRBJ1-2): SAVISQKPSRDICQRGTSLTIQCQVDSQVTMMFWYRQQPGQSLTLIATANQGSEATYESGFVIDKFPISRPNLTFSTLTVSNMSPEDSSIYLCSMKDKYYGYTFGSGTRLTVV.